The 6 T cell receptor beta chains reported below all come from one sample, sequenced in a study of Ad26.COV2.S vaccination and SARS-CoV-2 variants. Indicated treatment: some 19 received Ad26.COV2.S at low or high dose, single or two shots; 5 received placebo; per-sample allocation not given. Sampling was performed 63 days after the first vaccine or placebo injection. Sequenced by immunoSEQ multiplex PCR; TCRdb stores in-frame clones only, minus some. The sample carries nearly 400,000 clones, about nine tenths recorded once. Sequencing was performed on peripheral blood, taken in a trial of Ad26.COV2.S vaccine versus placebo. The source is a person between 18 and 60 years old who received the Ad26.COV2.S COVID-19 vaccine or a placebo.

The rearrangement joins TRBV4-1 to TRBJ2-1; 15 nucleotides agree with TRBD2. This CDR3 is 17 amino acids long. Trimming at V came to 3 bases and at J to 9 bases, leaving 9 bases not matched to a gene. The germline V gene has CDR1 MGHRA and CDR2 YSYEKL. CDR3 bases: TGCGCCAGCAGCCATGGACTAGCGGGAGGGCCCTCGTCTGAGCAGTTCTTC. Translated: CASSHGLAGGPSSEQFF.

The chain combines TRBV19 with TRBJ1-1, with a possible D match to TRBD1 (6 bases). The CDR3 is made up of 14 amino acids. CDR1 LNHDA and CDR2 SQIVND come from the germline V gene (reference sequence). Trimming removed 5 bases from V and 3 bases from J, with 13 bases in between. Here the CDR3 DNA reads TGTGCCAGTAGTCGGCGGGGGGCGGACACTGAAGCTTTCTTT. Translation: CASSRRGADTEAFF. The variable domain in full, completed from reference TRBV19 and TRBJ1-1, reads DGGITQSPKYLFRKEGQNVTLSCEQNLNHDAMYWYRQDPGQGLRLIYYSQIVNDFQKGDIAEGYSVSREKKESFPLTVTSAQKNPTAFYLCASSRRGADTEAFFGQGTRLTVV.

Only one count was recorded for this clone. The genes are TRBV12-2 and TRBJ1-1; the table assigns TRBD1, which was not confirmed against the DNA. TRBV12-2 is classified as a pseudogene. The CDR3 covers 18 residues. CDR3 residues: CASRLGPNVDRNRAEAFF. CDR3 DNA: TGTGCAAGTCGCTTAGGCCCCAACGTAGACAGGAATCGAGCTGAAGCTTTCTTT.

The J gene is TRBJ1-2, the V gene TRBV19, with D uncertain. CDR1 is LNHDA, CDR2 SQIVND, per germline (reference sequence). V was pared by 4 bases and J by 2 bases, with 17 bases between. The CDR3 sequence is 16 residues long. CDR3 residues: CASSNSGGVVNYGYTF. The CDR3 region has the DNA TGTGCCAGTAGTAATTCCGGCGGGGTGGTCAACTATGGCTACACCTTC. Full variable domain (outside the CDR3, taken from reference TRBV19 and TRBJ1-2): DGGITQSPKYLFRKEGQNVTLSCEQNLNHDAMYWYRQDPGQGLRLIYYSQIVNDFQKGDIAEGYSVSREKKESFPLTVTSAQKNPTAFYLCASSNSGGVVNYGYTFGSGTRLTVV.

CDR3 in amino acids: CASSIRTNYEQYF. CDR3 nucleotide sequence: TGTGCCAGCAGTATAAGGACAAACTACGAGCAGTACTTC. The chain joins TRBV28 to TRBJ2-7, with D possibly TRBD1 on 5 matching bases. V lost 5 bases, J lost 3 bases, and 11 bases lay in between. CDR3 length: 13 residues. The germline V gene has CDR1 MDHEN and CDR2 SYDVKM.

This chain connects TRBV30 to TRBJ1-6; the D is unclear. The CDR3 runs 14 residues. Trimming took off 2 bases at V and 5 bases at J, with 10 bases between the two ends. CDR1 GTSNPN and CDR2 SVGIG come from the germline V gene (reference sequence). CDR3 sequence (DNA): TGTGCCTGGAGTAGGCCTGTTAATAATTCACCCCTCCACTTT. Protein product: CAWSRPVNNSPLHF.